Listed here are 2 T cell receptor beta chains from one sample, sequenced in a study of T cells after posttransplantation cyclophosphamide. The repertoire was sequenced with immunoSEQ multiplex PCR; TCRdb's copy has only in-frame clones and lacks some. The sample contains over 20,000 clones, about 98% of which appear only once. The sample consisted of naive CD8+ T cells sorted from PBMCs. All receptors come from a middle-aged man in good health, CMV-negative, and a related stem cell transplant donor.

The V and J genes are TRBV7-9 and TRBJ1-2; 7 bases line up with TRBD1. The V gene end was trimmed by 5 bases and the J gene end by 7 bases; junction bases not matched to a gene: 19. CDR3 length: 17 residues. Germline assignment: CDR1 SEHNR and CDR2 FQNEAQ (reference sequence). The CDR3 region is CASSDPLATGDPGGYTF. In nucleotides, the CDR3 is TGTGCCAGCAGCGACCCACTAGCAACAGGGGATCCAGGTGGCTACACCTTC.

The chain combines TRBV4-1 with TRBJ1-6, with TRBD1 matching 9 bases. The CDR3 extends over 12 amino acids. V lost 3 bases and J lost 13; bases outside the gene matches: 1. Germline values: CDR1 MGHRA, CDR2 YSYEKL. The CDR3 DNA reads TGCGCCAGCAGCCAGGGACAGGGTCCCCTCCACTTT. Translated, it gives CASSQGQGPLHF.